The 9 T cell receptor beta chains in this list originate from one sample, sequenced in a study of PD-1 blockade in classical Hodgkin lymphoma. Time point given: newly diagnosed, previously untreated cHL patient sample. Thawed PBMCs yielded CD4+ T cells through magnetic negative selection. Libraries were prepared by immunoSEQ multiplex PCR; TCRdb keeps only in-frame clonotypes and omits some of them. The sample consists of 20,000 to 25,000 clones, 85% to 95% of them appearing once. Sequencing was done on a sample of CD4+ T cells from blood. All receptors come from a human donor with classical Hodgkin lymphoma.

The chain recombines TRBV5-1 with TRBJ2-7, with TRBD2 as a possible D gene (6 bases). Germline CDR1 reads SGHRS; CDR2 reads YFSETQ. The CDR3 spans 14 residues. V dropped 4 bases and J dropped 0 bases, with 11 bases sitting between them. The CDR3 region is CASSPMGGSYEQYF. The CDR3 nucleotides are TGCGCCAGCAGCCCCATGGGGGGCTCCTACGAGCAGTACTTC.

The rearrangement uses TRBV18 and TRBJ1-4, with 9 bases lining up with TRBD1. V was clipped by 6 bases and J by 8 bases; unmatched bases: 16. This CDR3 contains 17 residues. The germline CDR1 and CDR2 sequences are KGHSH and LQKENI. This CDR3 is CASSPLFPGQGVEKLFF. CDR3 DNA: TGTGCCAGCTCTCCCTTATTCCCGGGACAGGGCGTGGAAAAACTGTTTTTT.

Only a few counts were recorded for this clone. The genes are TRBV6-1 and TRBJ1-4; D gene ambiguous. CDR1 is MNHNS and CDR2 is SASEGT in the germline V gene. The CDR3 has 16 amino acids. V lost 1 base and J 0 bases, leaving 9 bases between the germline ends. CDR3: CASSEVFGATNEKLFF. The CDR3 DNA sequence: TGTGCCAGCAGTGAAGTTTTCGGGGCAACTAATGAAAAACTGTTTTTT.

CDR3 loop: CASSEAGRDYEQYF. The CDR3 DNA follows: TGTGCCAGCAGTGAAGCTGGGCGCGACTACGAGCAGTACTTC. The chain carries TRBV6-1 and TRBJ2-7; D is uncertain. This CDR3 contains 14 residues. Trimming cost V 0 bases and J 3 bases, with 9 bases left between them. Germline CDR1 reads MNHNS; CDR2 reads SASEGT.

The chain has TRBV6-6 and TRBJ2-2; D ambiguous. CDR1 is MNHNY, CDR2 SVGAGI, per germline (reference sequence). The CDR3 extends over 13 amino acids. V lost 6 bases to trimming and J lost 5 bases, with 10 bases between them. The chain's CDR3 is CASSLSQTGELFF. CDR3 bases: TGTGCCAGCAGCTTAAGTCAGACCGGGGAGCTGTTTTTT.

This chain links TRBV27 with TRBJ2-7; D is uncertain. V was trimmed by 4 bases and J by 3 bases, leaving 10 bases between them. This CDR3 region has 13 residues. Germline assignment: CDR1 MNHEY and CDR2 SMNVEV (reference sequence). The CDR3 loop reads CASSSGSYYEQYF. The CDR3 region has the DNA TGTGCCAGCAGTTCCGGGTCCTACTACGAGCAGTACTTC.

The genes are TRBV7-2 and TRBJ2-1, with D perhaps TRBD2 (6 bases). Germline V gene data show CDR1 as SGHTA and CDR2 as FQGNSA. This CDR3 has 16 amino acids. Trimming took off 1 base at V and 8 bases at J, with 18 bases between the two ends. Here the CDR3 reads CASSLGAQGGYYEQFF. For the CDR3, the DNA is TGTGCCAGCAGCTTAGGGGCTCAGGGAGGTTACTATGAGCAGTTCTTC.

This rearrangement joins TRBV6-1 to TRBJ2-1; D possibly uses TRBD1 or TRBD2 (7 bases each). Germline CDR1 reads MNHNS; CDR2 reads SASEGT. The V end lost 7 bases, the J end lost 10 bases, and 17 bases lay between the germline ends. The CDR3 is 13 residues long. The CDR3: CASTQGRAGEQFF. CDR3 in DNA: TGTGCCAGCACACAGGGGAGGGCAGGAGAGCAGTTCTTC.

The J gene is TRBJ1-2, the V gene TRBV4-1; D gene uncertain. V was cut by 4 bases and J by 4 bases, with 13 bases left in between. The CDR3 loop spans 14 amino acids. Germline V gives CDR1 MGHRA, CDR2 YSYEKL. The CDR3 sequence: CASSPVGRPYGYTF. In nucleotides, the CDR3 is TGCGCCAGCAGCCCGGTCGGTCGGCCCTATGGCTACACCTTC.